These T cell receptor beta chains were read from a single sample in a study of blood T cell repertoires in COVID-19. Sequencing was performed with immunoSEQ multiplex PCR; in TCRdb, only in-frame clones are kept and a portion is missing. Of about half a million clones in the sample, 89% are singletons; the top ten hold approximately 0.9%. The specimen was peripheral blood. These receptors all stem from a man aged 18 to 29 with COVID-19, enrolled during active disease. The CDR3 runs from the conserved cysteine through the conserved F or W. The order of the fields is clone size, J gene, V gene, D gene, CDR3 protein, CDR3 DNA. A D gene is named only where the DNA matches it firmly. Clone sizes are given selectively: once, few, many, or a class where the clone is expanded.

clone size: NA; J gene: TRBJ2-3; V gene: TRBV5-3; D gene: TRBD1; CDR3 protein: CARSLEQGAIGTDTQYF; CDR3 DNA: TGTGCCAGAAGCTTGGAGCAGGGGGCGATTGGGACAGATACGCAGTATTTT
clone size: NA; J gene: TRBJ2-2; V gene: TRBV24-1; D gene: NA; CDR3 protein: CATSANRDSENTGELFF; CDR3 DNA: TGTGCCACCAGTGCAAACCGGGACTCAGAGAACACCGGGGAGCTGTTTTTT
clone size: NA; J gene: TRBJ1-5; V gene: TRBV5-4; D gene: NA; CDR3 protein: CASSLGRAQPQHF; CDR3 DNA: TGTGCCAGCAGCTTGGGCAGGGCTCAGCCCCAGCATTTT
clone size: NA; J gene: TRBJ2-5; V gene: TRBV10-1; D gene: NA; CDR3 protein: CASSRTRQETQYF; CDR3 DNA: TGCGCCAGCAGCCGGACACGCCAAGAGACCCAGTACTTC
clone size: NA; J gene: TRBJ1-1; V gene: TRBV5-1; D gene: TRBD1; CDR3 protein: CASSPQDRGNTEAFF; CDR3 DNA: TGCGCCAGCAGCCCGCAGGACAGGGGGAACACTGAAGCTTTCTTT
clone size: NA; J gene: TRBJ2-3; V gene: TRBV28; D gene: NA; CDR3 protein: CASSPQTRNTDTQYF; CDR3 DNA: TGTGCCAGCAGTCCACAGACTAGAAACACAGATACGCAGTATTTT
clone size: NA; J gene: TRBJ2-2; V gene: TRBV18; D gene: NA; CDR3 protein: CASSPVRGAIGELFF; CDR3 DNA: TGTGCCAGCTCACCTGTTCGGGGGGCAATCGGGGAGCTGTTTTTT
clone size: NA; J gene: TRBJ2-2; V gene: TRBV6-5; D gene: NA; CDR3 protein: CASIRTGELFF; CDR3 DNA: TGTGCCTCCATCCGGACCGGGGAGCTGTTTTTT
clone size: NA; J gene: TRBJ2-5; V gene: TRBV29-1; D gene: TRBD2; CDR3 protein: CSVDIGGAGETQYF; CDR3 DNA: TGCAGCGTTGACATCGGGGGGGCCGGGGAGACCCAGTACTTC
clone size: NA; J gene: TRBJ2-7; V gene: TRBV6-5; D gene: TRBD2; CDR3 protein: CASSSGTGTYEQYF; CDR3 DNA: TGTGCCAGCTCCAGCGGGACCGGGACCTACGAGCAGTACTTC
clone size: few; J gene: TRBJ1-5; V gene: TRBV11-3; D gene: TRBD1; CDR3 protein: CASSLVWQQGARGNQPQHF; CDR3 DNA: TGTGCCAGCAGCTTAGTCTGGCAACAGGGGGCTAGAGGCAATCAGCCCCAGCATTTT
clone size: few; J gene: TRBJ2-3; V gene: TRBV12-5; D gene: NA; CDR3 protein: CASGFGDTQYF; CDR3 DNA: TGTGCTAGTGGTTTCGGGGATACGCAGTATTTT
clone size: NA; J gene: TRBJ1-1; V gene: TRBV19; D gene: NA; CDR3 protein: CASGTSRGNTEAFF; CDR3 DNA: TGTGCCAGTGGGACGTCCAGGGGTAACACTGAAGCTTTCTTT
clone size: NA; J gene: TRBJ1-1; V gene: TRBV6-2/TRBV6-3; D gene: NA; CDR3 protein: CASSQDRMNTEAFF; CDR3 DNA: TGTGCCAGCAGCCAAGACAGGATGAACACTGAAGCTTTCTTT